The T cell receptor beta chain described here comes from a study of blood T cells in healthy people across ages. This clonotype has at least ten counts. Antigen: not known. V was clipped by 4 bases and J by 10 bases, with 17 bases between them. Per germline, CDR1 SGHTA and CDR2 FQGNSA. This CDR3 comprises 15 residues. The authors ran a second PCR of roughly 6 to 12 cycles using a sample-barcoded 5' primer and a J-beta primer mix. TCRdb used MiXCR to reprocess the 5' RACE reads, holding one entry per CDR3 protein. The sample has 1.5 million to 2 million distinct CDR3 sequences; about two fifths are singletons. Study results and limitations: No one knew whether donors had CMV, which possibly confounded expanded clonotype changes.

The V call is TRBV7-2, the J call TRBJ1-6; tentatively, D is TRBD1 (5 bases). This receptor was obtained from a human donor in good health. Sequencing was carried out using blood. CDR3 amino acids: CASSSLEGLESPLHF. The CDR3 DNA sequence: TGTGCCAGCAGCTCCCTGGAGGGGTTAGAGTCACCCCTCCACTTT.